The clone carrying this TCR beta chain occurred a few times. Its antigen is unknown. Germline CDR1 MDHEN, CDR2 SYDVKM. Between the trimmed V and J ends, which lost 4 bases and 4 bases, there was a span of 13 bases. The CDR3 totals 14 residues. This sample stems from a study of beta chain features in type 1 diabetes. Points from the study as a whole: These data did not resolve whether HLA type affects TCRB rearrangement. Shorter TCRB CDR3s, moderately but significantly so, marked every one of the four CD4+ subsets in Type 1 diabetes patients.

Sequencing targeted expressed TCRB transcripts, as all isolated RNA had been reverse transcribed. Assay used: immunoSEQ multiplex PCR; TCRdb lists only in-frame clones, some missing. The sample records approximately 250,000 clones, 15% to 20% being singletons. Each of the sorted populations had a purity greater than 95%. The material sequenced was naive CD4+ T cells from blood. The TCR comes from a man in his thirties or forties with type 1 diabetes. The rearrangement links TRBV28 to TRBJ2-5; perhaps TRBD2 as D (5 bases). CDR3 bases: TGTGCCAGCAGTTCGGCTCGGGGTCGAGAGACCCAGTACTTC. As protein: CASSSARGRETQYF.